This TCR beta chain is drawn from a study of circulating and synovial CD4+ cells in juvenile arthritis. General study points: Some such blood samples were as oligoclonal as synovium. These blood cells shared more CDR3 sequences with synovium than bulk blood. Bulk blood CD4 samples held at least an order of magnitude more or fewer genomes than CPL.

Worth noting for this clone: No antigen is known for it.

Sequencing was performed with immunoSEQ multiplex PCR; in TCRdb, only in-frame clones are kept and a portion is missing. The sample contains 25,000 to 35,000 clones, 90% to 95% of which appear only once. The CDR3 is made up of 16 amino acids. Germline CDR1 reads SGHRS; CDR2 reads YFSETQ. The TCR was taken from a human donor with juvenile idiopathic arthritis. V is TRBV5-1 and J is TRBJ2-5, with D perhaps TRBD2 (6 bases). The J call may be faulty, since TRBJ2-7 better matches the DNA end. Source material: CD4+ T cells from blood. The CDR3 loop reads CASSLFGTSPSYEQYF. The CDR3, as DNA: TGCGCCAGCAGCTTGTTCGGGACTTCACCCTCCTACGAGCAGTACTTC.